This record covers a single T cell receptor (beta chain). Its antigen is not yet known. Base qualities were left out, and no much larger clone turns up one base away. This specimen's time point label, per the study, means: cycle 4 day 1 (C4D1), after 5 to 7 weeks of nivolumab. Relapse after autologous stem cell transplantation had occurred in all trial patients, and cohorts A, B and C were distinguished by prior brentuximab vedotin exposure. The trial cohort was composed of under 70 patients with relapsed/refractory classical Hodgkin lymphoma, for whom complete response, partial response or progressive disease was recorded as best overall response. In the multi-cohort phase II CheckMate 205 trial, trial patients received single-agent nivolumab. An independent review committee assessed best overall response using the 2007 International Working Group response criteria. Trial PBMCs were obtained immediately prior to nivolumab initiation (C1D1) and on therapy at cycle 2 day 1 and cycle 4 day 1. Peripheral blood was collected in 8 mL Vacutainer Cell Preparation Tubes, from which PBMCs were isolated by centrifugation and then cryopreserved.

This specimen comes from a study of PD-1 blockade in classical Hodgkin lymphoma (dated by TCRdb to 2019 to 2021). In terms of the full investigation: Nivolumab dosing was 3 mg/kg intravenously every 2 weeks, continuing until either disease progression or unacceptable toxicity. A peripheral blood immune signature of response to PD-1 blockade in classical Hodgkin lymphoma was defined using TCR beta sequencing and CyTOF.

At the junction V is shortened by 5 bases and J by 5 bases, with 16 bases in between. From its cysteine to its phenylalanine, the CDR3 spans 14 amino acids. The retained sequence is limited to the CDR3, 42 bases, with the frame set at the first base. The germline V gene encodes CDR1 KGHSH and CDR2 LQKENI. The Qiagen DNeasy kit was used to extract genomic DNA from unsorted PBMCs and from the negatively selected CD4+ and CD8+ fractions. TCR beta CDR3 regions were subjected to amplification by immunoSEQ multiplex PCR with primers that anneal to V and J segments. A synthetic immune receptor repertoire was used to minimize amplification bias, and any remaining bias was removed computationally after sequencing. Turning to the authors' computational methods: Repertoire diversity was quantified as the Shannon entropy index using custom Python scripts. Unsorted, CD4+ and CD8+ repertoires were examined separately, except in combined analyses, for which CD4+ and CD8+ sequences were merged in silico. A clone counted as expanded when the clone's frequency after treatment rose at least 2-fold relative to C1D1, and clones undetected at baseline were given a pseudocount of 0.5. Singleton clones were defined as clones with 0 or 1 copy at C1D1, and non-singleton clones were defined as clones with 2 or more copies. Clones expanded in unsorted samples were assigned a CD4+, CD8+ or unknown annotation through matching of protein sequences in sorted samples from the same patient. Diversity changes from C1D1 to C4D1 were tested in paired samples using Wilcoxon tests. Held by TCRdb, this immuneACCESS table contains in-frame sequences only and omits some clones. Under half of the omission traces to an unresolved V gene where checked; the cause of the rest is unknown. The V and J calls and clone size come from that table; D and trimming were worked out from the DNA. The sample has some 90,000 clones on record, 65% to 85% of them singletons. The top ten constitute around 15% of the sample.

Overall study outcomes, separate from this receptor: The study covered only a single clinical trial cohort, and the causes of the repertoire differences, possibly disease activity or prior therapy, were still not defined. CD4+ but not CD8+ TCR diversity rose significantly by C4D1 (p=0.0027 vs p=0.16), most apparent in complete responders (p=0.02). Baseline TCR diversity was reported to be lower in newly diagnosed patients than in healthy donors and to be lower still in relapsed/refractory patients. Trial patients achieving complete response had baseline diversity similar to newly diagnosed patients, whereas partial responders and progressors had significantly lower diversity. Lower diversity was seen in patients whose nivolumab began less than 1 year after ASCT, and these patients were left out of later analyses so that immune reconstitution would not confound the results.

This sequence originates from a human donor with classical Hodgkin lymphoma. The chain is assembled from TRBV18 and TRBJ2-7, with no reliable assignment of the D segment. Source: peripheral blood mononuclear cells (PBMCs), taken before the fourth cycle of nivolumab. For the CDR3, the sequence is CASSVRELRNEQYF. The sequenced DNA: TGTGCCAGCTCAGTACGAGAATTGAGAAACGAGCAGTACTTC.